This T cell receptor beta chain was sequenced for a study of blood T cell repertoires in COVID-19. Study in general: COVID-19 samples, acute and convalescent, were from the United States, Italy and Spain.

In terms of age and location, participants ranged from roughly 18 to 90 years and lived in roughly 22 US areas. Two negative PCRs, clearance, or symptom resolution were required of recovered Cohort 3 donors. Under the authors' procedure: Quantification of nucleated cells was approximated via reference gene primer amplification. Method: immunoSEQ multiplex PCR; TCRdb's copy keeps in-frame clones and lacks some. For V, J and clone size, that table is used; D and trimming come from the DNA. The sample contains roughly 250,000 clones, under 95% of which appear only once. This CDR3 has 15 residues. Trimming removed 7 bases at V and 6 bases at J, with 18 bases between. Germline values: CDR1 SNHLY, CDR2 FYNNEI.

The genes are TRBV2 and TRBJ1-4, with D tentatively TRBD1 (6 bases). Sequencing used PBMCs or T cells enriched from blood (not recorded which). The clonotype originates from a woman under 30 who had recovered from COVID-19. CDR3 loop: CASTRRGARDEKLFF. The CDR3, as DNA: TGTGCCAGCACTAGGCGGGGGGCACGAGATGAAAAACTGTTTTTT.